The next 8 T cell receptor beta chains were all read from a single sample in a study of human T cells and chemical hapten exposure. Via MiXCR, TCRdb re-called the RACE reads, giving one row per CDR3 protein. The sample lists around 300,000 distinct CDR3 sequences, about 5% occurring once. Time point defined: pre-sensitization, week 0. Treatment reported: therapeutic diphenylcyclopropenone sensitization with weekly scalp DPC. Source: whole blood, taken in connection with sensitization to the hapten diphenylcyclopropenone (DPC). These receptors came from a woman aged 18-30 years with alopecia areata. Some clones in this sample may be carry-over from other donors' samples.

This clonotype has just one count. The chain uses TRBV9 and TRBJ2-5; TRBD1 aligns across 8 bases. The length of the CDR3 is 15 residues. Germline V gene sequence: CDR1 SGDLS, CDR2 YYNGEE. The V and J ends lost 6 bases and 4 bases, in that order; junction bases with no gene match: 11. The CDR3 bases are TGTGCCAGCACCCGAGGACAGGGCTTTCTAGAGACCCAGTACTTC. This codes for CASTRGQGFLETQYF.

This clonotype occurred a few times. The genes are TRBV12-3 or TRBV12-4 and TRBJ2-3, with a weak D call TRBD2 (5 bases). Trimming stripped 6 bases from V and 2 bases from J, with 15 bases between. The CDR3 totals 15 residues. The CDR3 protein is CASSLTGSNTDTQYF. In nucleotides, the CDR3 is TGTGCCAGCAGCCTTACTGGGAGCAACACAGATACGCAGTATTTT.

This clonotype occurred once. A read error may explain this, as a much larger clone is one base away. V gene TRBV20-1 combines with J gene TRBJ2-5, with 7 bases that match TRBD1. CDR1 DFQATT and CDR2 SNEGSKA come from the germline V gene (reference sequence). The CDR3 is made up of 15 amino acids. The chain's CDR3 is CSASRGDSYQEIQYF. CDR3 nucleotide sequence: TGCAGTGCTAGTCGAGGGGACAGTTACCAAGAGATCCAGTACTTC.

This chain uses TRBV10-3 with TRBJ2-1; 8 bases line up with TRBD2. This CDR3 region has 14 residues. Trimming cost V 8 bases and J 0 bases; bases outside gene matches: 3. CDR1 and CDR2 (germline): ENHRY, SYGVKD. The CDR3 reads CAIGRGASYNEQFF. CDR3 DNA: TGTGCCATCGGGCGGGGGGCCTCCTACAATGAGCAGTTCTTC.

The V call is TRBV7-3, the J call TRBJ1-2; weak D call: TRBD1 (5 bases). The CDR3 extends over 14 amino acids. V was shortened by 1 base and J by 4 bases, with 10 bases between the two germline ends. Germline V CDR1 and CDR2: SGHTA, FQGTGA. CDR3 sequence (DNA): TGTGCCAGCAGCTTAAAGCCGACAGCCTATGGCTACACCTTC. Its protein product is CASSLKPTAYGYTF.

This clonotype was seen ten or more times. The chain is built from TRBV7-3 and TRBJ2-3; possible D gene TRBD2, 5 bases. CDR3 length: 14 residues. Per germline, CDR1 SGHTA and CDR2 FQGTGA. V was pared by 5 bases and J by 2 bases, with 11 bases between. The CDR3 coding sequence is TGTGCCAGCAGCCCTCCGCGGGCCACAGATACGCAGTATTTT. Encoded protein: CASSPPRATDTQYF.

This clonotype was counted many times. This chain uses TRBV20-1 with TRBJ2-1, with 7 nucleotides matching TRBD1. Losses at the gene ends were 4 bases for V and 7 bases for J; bases not matched to a gene: 7. The CDR3 covers 13 residues. CDR1 is DFQATT and CDR2 is SNEGSKA in the germline V gene (reference sequence). CDR3 protein: CSANIIQGNEQFF. The CDR3 bases are TGCAGTGCTAACATTATACAGGGGAATGAGCAGTTCTTC.

This clonotype was observed a handful of times. The chain uses TRBV13 and TRBJ1-2; no firm D call. The CDR3 extends over 14 amino acids. CDR1 is PRHDT, CDR2 FYEKMQ, per germline (reference sequence). V shed 5 bases and J shed 5 bases, with 15 bases lying between them. CDR3 in DNA: TGTGCCAGCAGCCCCCTAAGCAGGCCTTATGGCTACACCTTC. This gives the protein CASSPLSRPYGYTF. Full variable domain (outside the CDR3, taken from reference TRBV13 and TRBJ1-2): AAGVIQSPRHLIKEKRETATLKCYPIPRHDTVYWYQQGPGQDPQFLISFYEKMQSDKGSIPDRFSAQQFSDYHSELNMSSLELGDSALYFCASSPLSRPYGYTFGSGTRLTVV.